These 17 T cell receptor beta chains originate from one sample sequenced in a study of cytomegalovirus exposure and HLA in healthy donors. The PCR made use of 60 Vbeta and 13 Jbeta primers. This table comes from immunoSEQ multiplex PCR, and its TCRdb copy is limited to in-frame clones, with some not included. Here the sample spans tens of thousands of clones, around 85% being singletons. Sequencing was carried out using PBMCs. The receptors shown here come from a man in his fifties in good health and CMV-seronegative.

This chain joins TRBV28 and TRBJ1-2; D remains ambiguous. Germline V gives CDR1 MDHEN, CDR2 SYDVKM. Trimming took 2 bases from V and 4 from J, leaving 8 bases between them. The CDR3 has 13 residues. CDR3 amino acids: CASSLQALYGYTF. CDR3 nucleotide sequence: TGTGCCAGCAGTTTACAGGCCCTCTATGGCTACACCTTC.

The rearrangement joins TRBV19 to TRBJ1-2; possibly TRBD1 for D (5 bases). In germline, CDR1 is LNHDA, CDR2 SQIVND (reference sequence). With 3 bases removed from V and 2 bases from J, the gap between germline ends came to 13 bases. The CDR3 has 15 residues. CDR3 DNA sequence: TGTGCCAGTAGTATCGCGCAGGGTCCAAACTATGGCTACACCTTC. Its translation: CASSIAQGPNYGYTF.

This chain uses TRBV5-4 with TRBJ2-1; the match to TRBD2 covers 9 bases. Germline loops: CDR1 SGHNT, CDR2 YYREEE (reference sequence). This CDR3 has 17 amino acids. Losses at the gene ends were 5 bases for V and 5 bases for J; bases not matched to a gene: 14. For the CDR3, the DNA is TGTGCCAGCAGTCCTGCCTCCTCGCGGGGGGGTGACAATGAGCAGTTCTTC. Its protein product is CASSPASSRGGDNEQFF.

The chain links TRBV9 to TRBJ2-5, with 9 bases matching TRBD2. The V gene's germline CDR1 is SGDLS and CDR2 YYNGEE. V lost 2 bases and J lost 1; bases outside the gene matches: 6. CDR3 size: 16 residues. The CDR3 here is CASSVGGGALQETQYF. The CDR3 DNA is TGTGCCAGCAGCGTTGGCGGGGGGGCGCTCCAAGAGACCCAGTACTTC.

V gene TRBV28 combines with J gene TRBJ2-7; 9 bases map to TRBD1. This CDR3 is 14 amino acids long. J gave up 6 bases and V 7 bases, and 10 bases lay outside the gene matches. Germline V gene data show CDR1 as MDHEN and CDR2 as SYDVKM. CDR3 sequence reads: CASTYWDREGEQYF. The CDR3 bases are TGTGCCAGCACCTATTGGGACAGGGAGGGCGAGCAGTACTTC.

This clone has just one count. The chain has TRBV10-3 and TRBJ1-1; 7 bases are shared with TRBD1. V trimming: 3 bases; J trimming: 5 bases; junction bases outside the gene matches: 3. Germline loops: CDR1 ENHRY, CDR2 SYGVKD. The CDR3 has 13 amino acids. CDR3 amino acids: CAISETGETEAFF. In DNA form, the CDR3 reads TGTGCCATCAGTGAAACAGGGGAGACTGAAGCTTTCTTT.

This clone was detected once. The chain recombines TRBV5-4 with TRBJ1-2; a weak D match, TRBD1 (6 bases). The germline CDR1 and CDR2 sequences are SGHNT and YYREEE (reference sequence). This CDR3 spans 13 amino acids. V shed 1 base and J shed 5 bases, with 9 bases lying between them. In DNA, the CDR3 is TGTGCCAGCAGCTTGTCCAGGGGTTATGGCTACACCTTC. This translates into CASSLSRGYGYTF.

The count of this clone is one. The chain joins TRBV7-9 to TRBJ1-2; 9 bases fit TRBD1. V trimming: 3 bases; J trimming: 6 bases; junction bases outside the gene matches: 11. CDR1 is SEHNR and CDR2 is FQNEAQ in the germline V gene (reference sequence). This CDR3 region has 16 residues. Here the CDR3 DNA reads TGTGCCAGCAGCTTGGGGACAGGGAAGGTCTGGCATGGCTACACCTTC. Protein: CASSLGTGKVWHGYTF.

The gene calls are TRBV10-3 and TRBJ2-3, with 7 bases lining up with TRBD2. The germline V gene has CDR1 ENHRY and CDR2 SYGVKD. J gave up 1 base and V 5 bases, and 3 bases lay outside the gene matches. The CDR3 covers 14 residues. This CDR3 reads CAISSGTGTDTQYF. DNA for the CDR3: TGTGCCATCAGTAGCGGGACCGGCACAGATACGCAGTATTTT.

The genes are TRBV29-1 and TRBJ2-1, with D perhaps TRBD1 (6 bases). The CDR3 runs to 14 residues. CDR1 and CDR2 (germline): SQVTM, ANQGSEA. V dropped 3 bases and J dropped 4 bases, with 13 bases sitting between them. This chain's CDR3 is CSVDPSGQYNEQFF. In DNA form, the CDR3 reads TGCAGCGTTGATCCAAGCGGACAGTACAATGAGCAGTTCTTC.

The rearrangement uses TRBV28 and TRBJ1-4, with 7 bases aligning to TRBD1. Germline assignment: CDR1 MDHEN and CDR2 SYDVKM. The CDR3 has 15 amino acids. Losses at the gene ends were 7 bases for V and 8 bases for J; bases not matched to a gene: 13. The CDR3 nucleotides read TGTGCCAGCAACCCAATCACAGGGGTGGTGGAAAAACTGTTTTTT. This translates into CASNPITGVVEKLFF.

The V gene is TRBV7-8, the J gene TRBJ1-1, with D perhaps TRBD1 (5 bases). Per the germline V gene, CDR1 is SGHVS and CDR2 is FQNEAQ. The V end was cut by 6 bases, the J end by 3 bases, with 17 bases between. This CDR3 is built from 15 residues. The CDR3 nucleotides read TGTGCCAGCAGTCAATCGGTGGGCAGGGACACTGAAGCTTTCTTT. Amino acids: CASSQSVGRDTEAFF.

The chain employs TRBV19 and TRBJ1-1; the D is unclear. The CDR3 is made up of 14 amino acids. The germline V gene encodes CDR1 LNHDA and CDR2 SQIVND (reference sequence). Trimming took off 5 bases at V and 2 bases at J, with 12 bases between the two ends. The CDR3, as DNA: TGTGCCAGTAGTGTCGGACTGATTAACACTGAAGCTTTCTTT. It encodes CASSVGLINTEAFF.

The gene calls are TRBV2 and TRBJ2-1, with TRBD2 matching over 10 bases. Germline CDR1 is SNHLY and CDR2 is FYNNEI. The CDR3 runs to 16 residues. V was clipped by 3 bases and J by 5 bases; unmatched bases: 7. CDR3 residues: CASSEGGLAGDNEQFF. The CDR3 DNA is TGTGCCAGCAGTGAGGGGGGGCTAGCGGGAGACAATGAGCAGTTCTTC.

J is TRBJ1-5 and V is TRBV6-1, with 9 bases that match TRBD1. Per the germline V gene, CDR1 is MNHNS and CDR2 is SASEGT. Trimming took 4 bases from V and 3 from J; bases not matched to a gene: 13. This CDR3 is built from 18 residues. The CDR3 sequence: CASSARGVGTGLNQPQHF. DNA for the CDR3: TGTGCCAGCAGTGCCCGAGGGGTGGGGACAGGGCTCAATCAGCCCCAGCATTTT.

This clone was seen once. The junction does not match germline at one end; this may be a read error. V usage is TRBV7-9 and J usage is TRBJ1-1; 8 bases are a match to TRBD1. CDR1 SEHNR and CDR2 FQNEAQ come from the germline V gene (reference sequence). The CDR3 covers 15 residues. CDR3 region: CSSSSRQGLHTEAFF. In DNA, the CDR3 is TGTTCCAGCAGCTCTCGACAGGGGCTGCACACTGAAGCTTTCTTT.

V is TRBV9 and J is TRBJ2-5; 14 bases match TRBD2. CDR1 SGDLS and CDR2 YYNGEE come from the germline V gene. The V and J ends lost 3 bases and 2 bases, in that order; junction bases with no gene match: 3. The length of the CDR3 is 16 residues. The DNA of the CDR3 is TGTGCCAGCAGCGAGGGACTAGCGGGGGTACAAGAGACCCAGTACTTC. Translation: CASSEGLAGVQETQYF. Together with reference TRBV9 and TRBJ2-5, the CDR3 gives the full variable domain: DSGVTQTPKHLITATGQRVTLRCSPRSGDLSVYWYQQSLDQGLQFLIQYYNGEERAKGNILERFSAQQFPDLHSELNLSSLELGDSALYFCASSEGLAGVQETQYFGPGTRLLVL.